Below, 17 T cell receptor beta chains from the same sample are listed, as sequenced in a study of T cell responses to AZD1222 COVID-19 vaccine. Sequencing was performed with immunoSEQ multiplex PCR; in TCRdb, only in-frame clones are kept and a portion is missing. The table lists approximately 150,000 clones, more than 85% of them singletons. The sample in question was peripheral blood, obtained on day 0 of AZD1222 vaccination. Receptors originate from an adult in good health.

A few counts support this clone. The chain uses TRBV11-2 and TRBJ1-2, with 12 nucleotides matching TRBD1. CDR1 SGHAT and CDR2 FQNNGV come from the germline V gene. V lost 4 bases to trimming and J lost 4 bases; unmatched junction nucleotides: 10. This CDR3 contains 17 residues. CDR3 nucleotide sequence: TGTGCCAGCAGCTCCCCCCGGGGACAGGGGGCTATCTATGGCTACACCTTC. It translates to CASSSPRGQGAIYGYTF.

The chain carries TRBV10-3 and TRBJ2-7; TRBD2 might be the D (6 bases). This CDR3 spans 13 amino acids. Trimming stripped 8 bases from V and 0 bases from J, with 11 bases between. Germline CDR1 and CDR2: ENHRY and SYGVKD. CDR3 amino acids: CAIGGINSYEQYF. In DNA form, the CDR3 reads TGTGCCATCGGCGGGATCAACTCCTACGAGCAGTACTTC.

The genes are TRBV2 and TRBJ2-1; D may correspond to TRBD1 or TRBD2 (5 bases each). The length of the CDR3 is 20 residues. CDR1 and CDR2 from the germline V gene are SNHLY and FYNNEI. Trimming stripped 7 bases from V and 2 bases from J, with 30 bases between. The DNA for the CDR3 is TGTGCCAGCACCCTACATTACTATTTACTCCGGGACCGACCCTACAATGAGCAGTTCTTC. Translation gives CASTLHYYLLRDRPYNEQFF.

This clone was seen a few times. The chain combines TRBV5-1 with TRBJ1-1, with D maybe TRBD1 (5 bases). The V and J ends lost 4 bases and 0 bases respectively, with 19 bases between them. The CDR3 covers 17 residues. The V gene's germline CDR1 is SGHRS and CDR2 YFSETQ. The CDR3 nucleotides read TGCGCCAGCAGCCGGGGGACGGCCAGACCCATGAACACTGAAGCTTTCTTT. Translation gives CASSRGTARPMNTEAFF.

The chain couples TRBV10-3 to TRBJ1-1; no clear D. CDR3 length: 13 amino acids. V shed 3 bases and J shed 0 bases, with 5 bases lying between them. The germline V gene has CDR1 ENHRY and CDR2 SYGVKD. CDR3 residues: CAISDGLNTEAFF. The CDR3 DNA sequence: TGTGCCATCAGTGACGGCTTGAACACTGAAGCTTTCTTT.

V usage is TRBV9 and J usage is TRBJ2-7; a weak D match, TRBD2 (5 bases). Germline V lookup: CDR1 SGDLS, CDR2 YYNGEE. Between the trimmed V and J ends, which lost 4 bases and 5 bases, there was a span of 16 bases. This CDR3 has 14 residues. CDR3 nucleotides: TGTGCCAGCAGCCCTAATCCTACGCGGGACGAGCAGTACTTC. Protein sequence: CASSPNPTRDEQYF. The full variable domain, in which reference TRBV9 and TRBJ2-7 provide the parts outside the CDR3, is DSGVTQTPKHLITATGQRVTLRCSPRSGDLSVYWYQQSLDQGLQFLIQYYNGEERAKGNILERFSAQQFPDLHSELNLSSLELGDSALYFCASSPNPTRDEQYFGPGTRLTVT.

The CDR3 protein is CASSQDSGTSGHNEQFF. The CDR3 nucleotides are TGTGCCAGCAGCCAAGATAGCGGGACTAGCGGACACAATGAGCAGTTCTTC. V and J are TRBV14 and TRBJ2-1; 11 positions match TRBD2. This CDR3 is built from 17 residues. V was pared by 0 bases and J by 5 bases, with 6 bases of the junction left unmatched. Germline loops: CDR1 SGHDN, CDR2 FVKESK.

V usage is TRBV5-4 and J usage is TRBJ2-7, with D possibly being TRBD1 (5 bases). The V end was cut by 4 bases, the J end by 4 bases, with 18 bases between. This CDR3 region has 15 residues. Germline values: CDR1 SGHNT, CDR2 YYREEE (reference sequence). CDR3 residues: CASSQGQGASYEQYF. CDR3 DNA: TGTGCCAGCAGCCAAGGCCAGGGCGCGTCTTACGAGCAGTACTTC.

The chain has TRBV3-1 (or the pseudogene TRBV3-2) and TRBJ1-3; 7 bases line up with TRBD1. This CDR3 region has 14 residues. Unmatched junction bases numbered 4, after V lost 8 bases and J lost 0 bases. From germline, CDR1 is LGHDT and CDR2 YNNKEL (reference sequence). CDR3 nucleotides: TGTGCCAGCTTTGGGACAGACTCTGGAAACACCATATATTTT. The encoded protein is CASFGTDSGNTIYF.

This sequence joins TRBV7-3 and TRBJ1-6; TRBD1 agrees at 8 bases. Germline values: CDR1 SGHTA, CDR2 FQGTGA. The CDR3 contains 15 residues. Trimming cost V 6 bases and J 3 bases; bases outside gene matches: 4. CDR3 residues: CASSRGQGYNSPLHF. The CDR3 region has the DNA TGTGCCAGCAGTCGAGGACAGGGCTATAATTCACCCCTCCACTTT.

V is TRBV29-1 and J is TRBJ2-2, with 9 bases aligning to TRBD1. Germline assignment: CDR1 SQVTM and CDR2 ANQGSEA. The CDR3 has 13 residues. The J segment lost 3 bases and the V segment lost 8 bases, leaving 4 bases of the junction unmatched. Written as DNA, the CDR3 is TGCAGCTCTTGGGACAGGGACACCGGGGAGCTGTTTTTT. It specifies CSSWDRDTGELFF.

This clone has just one count. V usage is TRBV14 and J usage is TRBJ1-1, with D hard to call. The germline V gene encodes CDR1 SGHDN and CDR2 FVKESK. The CDR3 loop spans 13 amino acids. Trimming took 1 base from V and 6 from J, leaving 9 bases between them. The chain's CDR3 is CASSQGGPAEAFF. DNA for the CDR3: TGTGCCAGCAGCCAAGGTGGCCCAGCTGAAGCTTTCTTT.

This clone appeared once. The chain joins TRBV29-1 to TRBJ1-5; TRBD1 might be the D (6 bases). The germline V and J ends were trimmed by 6 bases and 1 base, with 7 bases remaining between them. Germline V gene data show CDR1 as SQVTM and CDR2 as ANQGSEA. This CDR3 has 12 amino acids. CDR3 bases: TGCAGCGTGGGGGCCAGCAATCAGCCCCAGCATTTT. As protein: CSVGASNQPQHF.

V usage is TRBV21-1 and J usage is TRBJ2-7; the table's D call TRBD2 went unverified against the DNA. TRBV21-1 is a known pseudogene. There are 16 residues in the CDR3. The CDR3 coding sequence is TGTGCCAGCACCTCACCTCACAGAGGGTTCTCCTACGAGCAGTACTTC. Its translation is CASTSPHRGFSYEQYF.

The J gene is TRBJ1-1, the V gene TRBV28, with D unclear. This CDR3 has 14 residues. With 6 bases removed from V and 1 base from J, the gap between germline ends came to 12 bases. Germline V gene data show CDR1 as MDHEN and CDR2 as SYDVKM. CDR3 in amino acids: CASSLRGRNTEAFF. As DNA, the CDR3 is TGTGCCAGCAGCCTCAGAGGCAGGAACACTGAAGCTTTCTTT.

This clone occurred once. The chain carries TRBV5-1 and TRBJ1-6; D is undetermined. The CDR3 contains 15 residues. V lost 0 bases and J lost 10, with 14 bases in between. CDR1 SGHRS and CDR2 YFSETQ come from the germline V gene. CDR3 in amino acids: CASSLATGGESPLHF. CDR3 nucleotide sequence: TGCGCCAGCAGCTTGGCCACGGGCGGGGAGTCACCCCTCCACTTT.

The chain couples TRBV12-5 to TRBJ1-6, with 7 bases that match TRBD1. The CDR3 extends over 19 amino acids. V shed 0 bases and J 10 bases; nucleotides not matched to a gene: 18. Germline V gives CDR1 LGHNT, CDR2 FRNRAP. The CDR3 DNA reads as TGTGCTAGTGGTTTGGTCTTAAATAGAATGACAGGGCGAAGGTCACCCCTCCACTTT. It encodes CASGLVLNRMTGRRSPLHF.